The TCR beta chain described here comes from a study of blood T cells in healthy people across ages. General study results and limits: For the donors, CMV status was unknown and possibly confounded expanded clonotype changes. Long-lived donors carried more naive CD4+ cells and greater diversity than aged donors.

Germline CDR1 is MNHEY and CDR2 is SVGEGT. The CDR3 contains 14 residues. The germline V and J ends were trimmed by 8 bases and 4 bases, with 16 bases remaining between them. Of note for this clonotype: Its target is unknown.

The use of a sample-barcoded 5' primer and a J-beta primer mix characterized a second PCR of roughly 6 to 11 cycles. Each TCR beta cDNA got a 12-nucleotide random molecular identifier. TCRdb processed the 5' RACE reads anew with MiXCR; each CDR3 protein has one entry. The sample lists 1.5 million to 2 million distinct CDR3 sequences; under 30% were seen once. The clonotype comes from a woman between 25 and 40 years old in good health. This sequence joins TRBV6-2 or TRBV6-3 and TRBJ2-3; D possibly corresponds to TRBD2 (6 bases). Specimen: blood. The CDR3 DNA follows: TGTGCCAGCGGTTTTCGCGGGAAAGCAGATACGCAGTATTTT. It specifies CASGFRGKADTQYF.